This TCR beta chain was sequenced during a study of cytomegalovirus exposure and HLA in healthy donors. Study findings and constraints: Relative to the approximately 700-donor mean, N-insertions were reportedly fewer in an Asian-associated ancestry cluster in a later analysis.

Germline values: CDR1 SGHTS, CDR2 YDEGEE. The CDR3 length is 14 residues. The junction had 3 bases not matched to a gene; V was cut back by 4 bases and J by 5 bases. Notes on this clone: No antigen is known for it.

Vbeta (60) and Jbeta (13) primers were used in the PCR. Assay used: immunoSEQ multiplex PCR; TCRdb lists only in-frame clones, some missing. The repertoire holds 150,000 to 250,000 clones, more than 75% seen once, with 6.5% in the top ten. The sequenced sample consisted of PBMCs. The receptor's source is a woman aged 45-65 years in good health and CMV-seropositive. This chain connects TRBV5-8 to TRBJ2-3; the match to TRBD2 covers 11 bases. The CDR3 sequence: CASSLSGGEDTQYF. For the CDR3, the DNA is TGTGCCAGCAGCCTTAGCGGGGGGGAAGATACGCAGTATTTT.